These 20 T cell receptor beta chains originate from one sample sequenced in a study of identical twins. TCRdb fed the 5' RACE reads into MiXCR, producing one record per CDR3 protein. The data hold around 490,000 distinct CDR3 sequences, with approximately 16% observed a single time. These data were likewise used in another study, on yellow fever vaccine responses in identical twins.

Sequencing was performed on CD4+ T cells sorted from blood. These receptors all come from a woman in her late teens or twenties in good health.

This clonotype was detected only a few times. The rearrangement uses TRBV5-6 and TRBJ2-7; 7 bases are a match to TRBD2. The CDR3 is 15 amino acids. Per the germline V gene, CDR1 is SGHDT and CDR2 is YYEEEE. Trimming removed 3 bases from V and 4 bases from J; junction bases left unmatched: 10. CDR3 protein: CASSSGRDYWYEQYF. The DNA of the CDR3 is TGTGCCAGCAGCTCCGGGCGGGACTATTGGTACGAGCAGTACTTC. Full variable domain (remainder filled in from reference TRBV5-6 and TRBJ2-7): DAGVTQSPTHLIKTRGQQVTLRCSPKSGHDTVSWYQQALGQGPQFIFQYYEEEERQRGNFPDRFSGHQFPNYSSELNVNALLLGDSALYLCASSSGRDYWYEQYFGPGTRLTVT.

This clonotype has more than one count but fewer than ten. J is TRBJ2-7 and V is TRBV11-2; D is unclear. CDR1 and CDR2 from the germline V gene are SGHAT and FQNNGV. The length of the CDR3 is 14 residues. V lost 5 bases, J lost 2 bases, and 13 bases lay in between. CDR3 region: CASSHSGPPYEQYF. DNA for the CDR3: TGTGCCAGCAGCCATTCGGGTCCCCCCTACGAGCAGTACTTC. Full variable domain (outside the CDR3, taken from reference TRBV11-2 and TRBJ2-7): EAGVAQSPRYKIIEKRQSVAFWCNPISGHATLYWYQQILGQGPKLLIQFQNNGVVDDSQLPKDRFSAERLKGVDSTLKIQPAKLEDSAVYLCASSHSGPPYEQYFGPGTRLTVT.

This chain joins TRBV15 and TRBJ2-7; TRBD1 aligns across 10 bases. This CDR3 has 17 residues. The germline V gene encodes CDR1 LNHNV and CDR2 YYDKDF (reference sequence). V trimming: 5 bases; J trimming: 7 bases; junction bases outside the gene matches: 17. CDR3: CATSFGGAGTGAGEQYF. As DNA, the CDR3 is TGTGCCACCAGCTTTGGCGGGGCCGGGACAGGGGCGGGAGAGCAGTACTTC.

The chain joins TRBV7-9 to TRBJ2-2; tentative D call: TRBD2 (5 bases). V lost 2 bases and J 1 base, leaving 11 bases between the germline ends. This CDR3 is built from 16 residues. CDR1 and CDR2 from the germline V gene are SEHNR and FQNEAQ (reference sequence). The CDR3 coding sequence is TGTGCCAGCAGCTTACCCGCCGGAGGGAACACCGGGGAGCTGTTTTTT. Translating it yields CASSLPAGGNTGELFF.

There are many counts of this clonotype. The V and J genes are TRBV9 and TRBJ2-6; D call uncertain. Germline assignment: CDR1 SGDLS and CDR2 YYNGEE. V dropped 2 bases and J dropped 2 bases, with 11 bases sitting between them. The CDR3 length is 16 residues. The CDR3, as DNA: TGTGCCAGCAGCGTGATAGAGAAGGCTGGGGCCAACGTCCTGACTTTC. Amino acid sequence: CASSVIEKAGANVLTF.

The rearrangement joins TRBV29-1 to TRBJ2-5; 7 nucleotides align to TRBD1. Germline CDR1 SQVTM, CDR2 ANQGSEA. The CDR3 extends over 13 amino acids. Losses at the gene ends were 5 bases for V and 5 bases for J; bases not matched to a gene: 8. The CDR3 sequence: CSVPQGMGETQYF. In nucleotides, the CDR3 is TGCAGCGTTCCACAGGGGATGGGGGAGACCCAGTACTTC. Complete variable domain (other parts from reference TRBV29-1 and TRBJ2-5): SAVISQKPSRDICQRGTSLTIQCQVDSQVTMMFWYRQQPGQSLTLIATANQGSEATYESGFVIDKFPISRPNLTFSTLTVSNMSPEDSSIYLCSVPQGMGETQYFGPGTRLLVL.

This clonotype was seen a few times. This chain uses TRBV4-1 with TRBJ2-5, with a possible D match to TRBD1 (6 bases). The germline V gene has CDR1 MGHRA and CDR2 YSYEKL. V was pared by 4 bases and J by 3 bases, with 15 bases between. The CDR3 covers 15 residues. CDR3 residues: CASSPEVGQKETQYF. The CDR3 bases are TGCGCCAGCAGCCCCGAGGTTGGACAGAAAGAGACCCAGTACTTC.

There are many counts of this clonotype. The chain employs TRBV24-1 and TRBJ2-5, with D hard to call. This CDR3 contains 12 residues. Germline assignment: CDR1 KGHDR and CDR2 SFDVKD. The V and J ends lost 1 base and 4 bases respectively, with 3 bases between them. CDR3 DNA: TGTGCCACCAGTGATTTCCGAGAGACCCAGTACTTC. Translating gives CATSDFRETQYF.

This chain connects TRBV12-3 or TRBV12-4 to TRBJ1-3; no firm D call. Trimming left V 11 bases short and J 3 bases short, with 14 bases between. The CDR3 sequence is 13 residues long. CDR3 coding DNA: TGTGCCGGTTCACCCACCCGTGGAAACACCATATATTTT. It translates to CAGSPTRGNTIYF.

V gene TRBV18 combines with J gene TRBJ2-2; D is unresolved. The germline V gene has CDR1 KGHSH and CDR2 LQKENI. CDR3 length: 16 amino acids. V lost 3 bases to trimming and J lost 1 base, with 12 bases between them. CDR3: CASSPQGQVNTGELFF. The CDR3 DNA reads TGTGCCAGCTCACCTCAAGGTCAAGTGAACACCGGGGAGCTGTTTTTT.

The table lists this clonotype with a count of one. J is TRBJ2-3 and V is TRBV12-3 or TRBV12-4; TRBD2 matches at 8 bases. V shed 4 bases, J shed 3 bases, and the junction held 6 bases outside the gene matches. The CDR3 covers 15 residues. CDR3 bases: TGTGCCAGCAGTTGGGGCGGGAGGACTACAGATACGCAGTATTTT. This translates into CASSWGGRTTDTQYF.

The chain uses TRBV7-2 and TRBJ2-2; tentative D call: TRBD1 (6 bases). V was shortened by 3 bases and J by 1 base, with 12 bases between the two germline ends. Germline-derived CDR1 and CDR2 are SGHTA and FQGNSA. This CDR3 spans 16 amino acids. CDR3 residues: CASSFVGTLNTGELFF. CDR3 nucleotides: TGTGCCAGCAGCTTTGTGGGGACACTGAACACCGGGGAGCTGTTTTTT.

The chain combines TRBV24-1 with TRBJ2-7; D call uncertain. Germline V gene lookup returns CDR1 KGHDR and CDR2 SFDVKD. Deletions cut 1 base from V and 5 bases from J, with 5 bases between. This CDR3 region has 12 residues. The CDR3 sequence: CATSDFGDEQYF. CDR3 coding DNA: TGTGCCACCAGTGATTTTGGCGACGAGCAGTACTTC.

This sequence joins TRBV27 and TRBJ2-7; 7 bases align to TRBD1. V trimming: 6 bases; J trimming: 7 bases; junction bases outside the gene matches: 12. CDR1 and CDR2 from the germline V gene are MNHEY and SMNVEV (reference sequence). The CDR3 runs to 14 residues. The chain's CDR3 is CASRPTGAPGEQYF. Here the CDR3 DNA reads TGTGCCAGCAGACCCACAGGGGCCCCAGGGGAGCAGTACTTC.

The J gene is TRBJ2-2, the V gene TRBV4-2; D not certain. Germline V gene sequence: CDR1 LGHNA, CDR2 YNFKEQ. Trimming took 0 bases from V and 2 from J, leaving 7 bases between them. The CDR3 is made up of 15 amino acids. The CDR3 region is CASSQDSKNTGELFF. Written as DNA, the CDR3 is TGTGCCAGCAGCCAAGATTCCAAAAACACCGGGGAGCTGTTTTTT.

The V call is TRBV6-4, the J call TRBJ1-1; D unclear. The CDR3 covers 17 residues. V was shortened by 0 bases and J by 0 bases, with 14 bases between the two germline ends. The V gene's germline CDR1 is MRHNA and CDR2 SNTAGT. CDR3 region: CASSDSSAGAMNTEAFF. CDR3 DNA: TGTGCCAGCAGTGACTCTTCGGCAGGCGCGATGAACACTGAAGCTTTCTTT.

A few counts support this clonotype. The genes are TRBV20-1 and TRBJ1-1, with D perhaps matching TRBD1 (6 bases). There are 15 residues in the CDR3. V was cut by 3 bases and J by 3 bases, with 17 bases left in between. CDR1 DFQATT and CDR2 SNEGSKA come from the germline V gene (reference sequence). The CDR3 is CSASRYRAEDTEAFF. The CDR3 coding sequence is TGCAGTGCTAGTCGCTACAGGGCGGAAGACACTGAAGCTTTCTTT.

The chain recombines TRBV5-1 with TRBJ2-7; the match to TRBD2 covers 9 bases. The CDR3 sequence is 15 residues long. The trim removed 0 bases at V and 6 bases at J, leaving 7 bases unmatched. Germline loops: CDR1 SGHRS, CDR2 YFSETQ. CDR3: CASSLAGTSSSEQYF. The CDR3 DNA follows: TGCGCCAGCAGCTTGGCCGGGACTAGCTCTAGCGAGCAGTACTTC.

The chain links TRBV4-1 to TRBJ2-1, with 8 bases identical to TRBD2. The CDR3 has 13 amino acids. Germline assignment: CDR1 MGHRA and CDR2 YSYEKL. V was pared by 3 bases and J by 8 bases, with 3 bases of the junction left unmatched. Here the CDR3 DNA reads TGCGCCAGCAGCCAGTGGCGGGGGGATGAGCAGTTCTTC. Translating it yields CASSQWRGDEQFF.

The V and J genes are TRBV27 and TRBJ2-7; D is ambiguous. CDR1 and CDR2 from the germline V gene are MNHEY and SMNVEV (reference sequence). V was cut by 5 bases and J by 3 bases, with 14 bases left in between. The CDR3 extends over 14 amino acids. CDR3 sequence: CASSPRPGRYEQYF. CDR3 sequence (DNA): TGTGCCAGCAGTCCCCGGCCGGGCCGCTACGAGCAGTACTTC.